This T cell receptor beta chain was observed in a study of T cells in Graves' hyperthyroidism and ophthalmopathy. RNA transcripts were the template for amplifying TCR beta CDR3 regions. The TCR CDR3 first-round RT-PCR relied on the HTBI primer set. TCRdb recomputed calls from the multiplex PCR reads with MiXCR, one row per CDR3 protein. The repertoire holds 350,000 or so distinct CDR3 sequences, with roughly 15% as singletons. Germline V gene sequence: CDR1 MNHEY, CDR2 SMNVEV (reference sequence). Trimming removed 8 bases from V and 8 bases from J; junction bases left unmatched: 3. This CDR3 has 13 residues. This clonotype was detected only a few times.

The specimen was blood. The rearrangement links TRBV27 to TRBJ2-1, with 13 bases lining up with TRBD2. The TCR originated in a woman aged 25 to 39 with Graves' hyperthyroidism that later progressed to Graves' ophthalmopathy. The CDR3 DNA reads as TGTGCCAGCGGGACTAGCGGGGCCCATGAGCAGTTCTTC. Protein sequence: CASGTSGAHEQFF.